Described below is a single T cell receptor (beta chain) sequence and its context. Germline V gene data show CDR1 as SGHVS and CDR2 as FQNEAQ. CDR3 length equals 15 residues. V lost 3 bases, J lost 0 bases, and 6 bases lay in between. This record comes from a study of beta chain features in type 1 diabetes. Expressed TCRB transcripts got sequenced, as all isolated RNA was reverse transcribed. Generated by immunoSEQ multiplex PCR, the TCRdb table keeps only in-frame clones and is missing some. The table lists some 360,000 clones, around a fifth of them singletons. V is TRBV7-8 and J is TRBJ1-6; D unclear. The receptor was isolated from a woman aged 18 to 35 in good health. The source material was naive CD4+ T cells from blood. Here the CDR3 DNA reads TGTGCCAGCAGCTTCGAGAGCTCCTATAATTCACCCCTCCACTTT. Residues: CASSFESSYNSPLHF.